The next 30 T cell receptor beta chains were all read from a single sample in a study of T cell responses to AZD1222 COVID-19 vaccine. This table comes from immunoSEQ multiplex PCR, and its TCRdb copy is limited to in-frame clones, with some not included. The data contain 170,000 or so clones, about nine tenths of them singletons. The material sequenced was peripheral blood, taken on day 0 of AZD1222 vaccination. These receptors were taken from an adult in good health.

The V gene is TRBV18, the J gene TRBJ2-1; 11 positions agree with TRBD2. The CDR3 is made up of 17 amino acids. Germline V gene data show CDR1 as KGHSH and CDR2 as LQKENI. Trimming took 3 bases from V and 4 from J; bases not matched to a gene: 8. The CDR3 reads CASSPERLAGIYNEQFF. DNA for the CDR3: TGTGCCAGCTCACCGGAAAGACTAGCGGGGATTTACAATGAGCAGTTCTTC. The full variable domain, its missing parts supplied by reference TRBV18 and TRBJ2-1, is NAGVMQNPRHLVRRRGQEARLRCSPMKGHSHVYWYRQLPEEGLKFMVYLQKENIIDESGMPKERFSAEFPKEGPSILRIQQVVRGDSAAYFCASSPERLAGIYNEQFFGPGTRLTVL.

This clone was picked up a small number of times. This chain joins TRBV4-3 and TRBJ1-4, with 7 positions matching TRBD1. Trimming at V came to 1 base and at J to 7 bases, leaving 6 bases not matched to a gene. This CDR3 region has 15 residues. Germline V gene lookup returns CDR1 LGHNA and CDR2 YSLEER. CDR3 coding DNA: TGCGCCAGCAGCCAAGCTGAGGGGGCCACTGAAAAACTGTTTTTT. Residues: CASSQAEGATEKLFF.

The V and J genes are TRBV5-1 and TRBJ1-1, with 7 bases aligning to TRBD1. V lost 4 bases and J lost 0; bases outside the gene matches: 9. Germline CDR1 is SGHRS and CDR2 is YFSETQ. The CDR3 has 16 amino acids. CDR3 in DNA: TGCGCCAGCAGCAGCTTCGGGGGACAGCTGAACACTGAAGCTTTCTTT. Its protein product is CASSSFGGQLNTEAFF.

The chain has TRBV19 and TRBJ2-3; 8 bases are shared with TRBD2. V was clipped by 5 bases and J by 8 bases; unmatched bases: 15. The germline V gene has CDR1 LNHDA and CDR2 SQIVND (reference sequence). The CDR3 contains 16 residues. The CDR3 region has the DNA TGTGCCAGTAGTCTACTAGCGGCACTCAGTCCGGCTACGCAGTATTTT. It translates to CASSLLAALSPATQYF.

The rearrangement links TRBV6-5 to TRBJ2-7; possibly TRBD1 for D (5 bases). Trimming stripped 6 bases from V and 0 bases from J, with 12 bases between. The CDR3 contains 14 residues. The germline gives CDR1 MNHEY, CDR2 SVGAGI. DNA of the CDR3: TGTGCCAGCAGCCTGACAGTTAGCTCCTACGAGCAGTACTTC. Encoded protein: CASSLTVSSYEQYF.

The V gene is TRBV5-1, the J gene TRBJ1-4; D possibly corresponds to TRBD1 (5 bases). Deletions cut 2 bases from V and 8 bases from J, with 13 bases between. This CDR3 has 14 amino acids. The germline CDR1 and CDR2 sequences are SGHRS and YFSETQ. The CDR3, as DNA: TGCGCCAGCAGCTTAGGAGGGGTTAGGGAAAAACTGTTTTTT. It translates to CASSLGGVREKLFF.

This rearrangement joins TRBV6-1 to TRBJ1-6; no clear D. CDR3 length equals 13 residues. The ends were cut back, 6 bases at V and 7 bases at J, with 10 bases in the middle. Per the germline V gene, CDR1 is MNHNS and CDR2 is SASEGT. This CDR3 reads CASRRPDNSPLHF. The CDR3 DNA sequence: TGTGCCAGCAGACGGCCGGACAATTCACCCCTCCACTTT.

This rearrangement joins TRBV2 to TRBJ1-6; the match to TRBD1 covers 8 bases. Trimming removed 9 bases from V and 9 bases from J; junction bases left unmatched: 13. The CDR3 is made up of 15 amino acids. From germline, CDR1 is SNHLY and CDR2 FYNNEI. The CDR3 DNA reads TGTGCCAGACGGCCGTACGGGACAGGTGCTTCACCCCTCCACTTT. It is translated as CARRPYGTGASPLHF.

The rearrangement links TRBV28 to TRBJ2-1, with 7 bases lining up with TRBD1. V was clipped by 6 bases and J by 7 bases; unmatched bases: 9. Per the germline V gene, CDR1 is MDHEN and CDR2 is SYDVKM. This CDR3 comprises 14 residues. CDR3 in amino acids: CASSTKQGYNEQFF. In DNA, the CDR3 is TGTGCCAGCAGCACCAAACAGGGGTATAATGAGCAGTTCTTC.

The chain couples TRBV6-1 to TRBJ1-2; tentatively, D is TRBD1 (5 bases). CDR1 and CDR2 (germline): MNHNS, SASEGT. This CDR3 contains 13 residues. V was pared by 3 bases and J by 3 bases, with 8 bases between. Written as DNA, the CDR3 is TGTGCCAGCAGTGAGGACATAGACTATGGCTACACCTTC. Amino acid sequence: CASSEDIDYGYTF.

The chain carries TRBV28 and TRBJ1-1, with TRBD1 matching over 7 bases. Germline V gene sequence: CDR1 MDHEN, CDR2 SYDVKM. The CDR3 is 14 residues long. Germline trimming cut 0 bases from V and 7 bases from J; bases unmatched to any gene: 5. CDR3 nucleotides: TGTGCCAGCAGTTTATGGGTAGGGGGCGGTGAAGCTTTCTTT. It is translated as CASSLWVGGGEAFF.

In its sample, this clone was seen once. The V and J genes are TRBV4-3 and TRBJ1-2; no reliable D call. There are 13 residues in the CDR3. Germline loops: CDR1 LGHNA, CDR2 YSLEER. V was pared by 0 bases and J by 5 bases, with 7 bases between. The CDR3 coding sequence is TGCGCCAGCAGCCAAGAAAGAGGTTATGGCTACACCTTC. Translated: CASSQERGYGYTF.

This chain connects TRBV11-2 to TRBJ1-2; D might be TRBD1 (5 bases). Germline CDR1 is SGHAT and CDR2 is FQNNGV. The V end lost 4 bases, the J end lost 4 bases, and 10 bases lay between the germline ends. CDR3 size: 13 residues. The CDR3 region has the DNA TGTGCCAGCAGCTCAGGGCGGTCCTATGGCTACACCTTC. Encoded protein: CASSSGRSYGYTF.

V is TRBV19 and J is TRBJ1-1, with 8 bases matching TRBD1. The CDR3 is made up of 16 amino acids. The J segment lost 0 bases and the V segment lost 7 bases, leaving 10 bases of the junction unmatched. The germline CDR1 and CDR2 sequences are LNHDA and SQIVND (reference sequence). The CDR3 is CASTTGTGGMNTEAFF. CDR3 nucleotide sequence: TGTGCCAGTACGACCGGGACAGGTGGAATGAACACTGAAGCTTTCTTT.

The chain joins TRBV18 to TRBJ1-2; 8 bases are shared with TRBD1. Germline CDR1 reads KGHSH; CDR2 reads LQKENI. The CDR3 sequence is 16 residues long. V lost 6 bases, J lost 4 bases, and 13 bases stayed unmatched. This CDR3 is CASSSSRDRLGYGYTF. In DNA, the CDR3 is TGTGCCAGCTCGTCATCCCGGGACAGGTTAGGCTATGGCTACACCTTC.

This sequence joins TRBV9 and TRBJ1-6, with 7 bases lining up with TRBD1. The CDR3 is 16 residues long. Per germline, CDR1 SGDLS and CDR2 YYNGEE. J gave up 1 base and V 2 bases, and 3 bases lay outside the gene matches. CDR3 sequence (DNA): TGTGCCAGCAGCGTGCTGGACAGGTCCTATAATTCACCCCTCCACTTT. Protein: CASSVLDRSYNSPLHF.

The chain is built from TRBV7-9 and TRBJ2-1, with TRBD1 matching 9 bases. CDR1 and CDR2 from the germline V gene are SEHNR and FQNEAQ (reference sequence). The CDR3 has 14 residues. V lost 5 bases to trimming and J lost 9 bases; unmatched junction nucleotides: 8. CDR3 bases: TGTGCCAGCAGCAAGGGGACAGGGCAAGGTGAGCAGTTCTTC. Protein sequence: CASSKGTGQGEQFF. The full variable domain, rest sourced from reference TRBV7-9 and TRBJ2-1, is DTGVSQNPRHKITKRGQNVTFRCDPISEHNRLYWYRQTLGQGPEFLTYFQNEAQLEKSRLLSDRFSAERPKGSFSTLEIQRTEQGDSAMYLCASSKGTGQGEQFFGPGTRLTVL.

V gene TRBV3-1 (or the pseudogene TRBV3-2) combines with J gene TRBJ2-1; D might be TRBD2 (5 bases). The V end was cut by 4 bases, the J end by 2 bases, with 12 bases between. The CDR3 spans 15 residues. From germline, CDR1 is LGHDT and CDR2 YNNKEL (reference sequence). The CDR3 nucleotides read TGTGCCAGCAGCCGACCTAGCCATACCTACAATGAGCAGTTCTTC. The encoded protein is CASSRPSHTYNEQFF.

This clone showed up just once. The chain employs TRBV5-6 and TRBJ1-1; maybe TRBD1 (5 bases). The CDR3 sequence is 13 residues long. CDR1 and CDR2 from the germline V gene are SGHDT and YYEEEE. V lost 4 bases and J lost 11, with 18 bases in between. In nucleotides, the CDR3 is TGTGCCAGCAGCGGAGGATGGGCAGGGAGTGCTTTCTTT. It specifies CASSGGWAGSAFF. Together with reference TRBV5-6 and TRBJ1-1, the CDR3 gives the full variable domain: DAGVTQSPTHLIKTRGQQVTLRCSPKSGHDTVSWYQQALGQGPQFIFQYYEEEERQRGNFPDRFSGHQFPNYSSELNVNALLLGDSALYLCASSGGWAGSAFFGQGTRLTVV.

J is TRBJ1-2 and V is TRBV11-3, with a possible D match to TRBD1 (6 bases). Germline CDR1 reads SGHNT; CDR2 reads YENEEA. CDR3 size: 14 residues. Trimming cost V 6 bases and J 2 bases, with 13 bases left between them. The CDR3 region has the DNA TGTGCCAGCAGTCCAGGGGAGGCGAACTATGGCTACACCTTC. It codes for CASSPGEANYGYTF.

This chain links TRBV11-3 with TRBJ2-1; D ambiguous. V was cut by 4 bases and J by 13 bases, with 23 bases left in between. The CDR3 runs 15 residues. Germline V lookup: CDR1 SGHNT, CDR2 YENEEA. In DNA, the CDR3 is TGTGCCAGCAGCTCGAGCCTTTCGACCGTTAGGGCCCAGTTCTTC. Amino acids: CASSSSLSTVRAQFF.

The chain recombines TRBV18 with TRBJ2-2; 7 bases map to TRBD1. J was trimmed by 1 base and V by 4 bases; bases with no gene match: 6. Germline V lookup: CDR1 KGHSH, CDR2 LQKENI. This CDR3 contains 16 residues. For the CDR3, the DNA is TGTGCCAGCTCACAATACGGACAGGAGAACACCGGGGAGCTGTTTTTT. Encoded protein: CASSQYGQENTGELFF.

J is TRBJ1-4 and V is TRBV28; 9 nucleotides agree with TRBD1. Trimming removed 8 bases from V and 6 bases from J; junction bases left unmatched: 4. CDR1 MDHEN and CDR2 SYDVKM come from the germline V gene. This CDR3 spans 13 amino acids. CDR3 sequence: CASFRQGDEKLFF. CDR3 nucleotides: TGTGCCAGCTTCCGACAGGGGGATGAAAAACTGTTTTTT. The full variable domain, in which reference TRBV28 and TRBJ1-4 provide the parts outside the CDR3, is DVKVTQSSRYLVKRTGEKVFLECVQDMDHENMFWYRQDPGLGLRLIYFSYDVKMKEKGDIPEGYSVSREKKERFSLILESASTNQTSMYLCASFRQGDEKLFFGSGTQLSVL.

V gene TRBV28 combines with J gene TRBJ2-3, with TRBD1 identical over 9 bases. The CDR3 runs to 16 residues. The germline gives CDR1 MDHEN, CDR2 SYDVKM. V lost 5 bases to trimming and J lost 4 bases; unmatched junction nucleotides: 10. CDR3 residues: CASSPGTGTLADTQYF. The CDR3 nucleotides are TGTGCCAGCAGTCCAGGGACAGGGACATTGGCAGATACGCAGTATTTT.

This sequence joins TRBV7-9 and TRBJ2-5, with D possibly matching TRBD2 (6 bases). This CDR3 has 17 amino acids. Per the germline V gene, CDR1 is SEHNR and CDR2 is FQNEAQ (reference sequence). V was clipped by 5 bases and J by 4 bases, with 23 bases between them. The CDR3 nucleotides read TGTGCCAGCAGCGGCCCGGCTACGTCGGGAGTGACAGAGACCCAGTACTTC. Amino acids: CASSGPATSGVTETQYF.

The CDR3 nucleotides read TGCGCCAGCAGTCAATCCCCGGGTCCACATTCCTACGAGCAGTACTTC. It is translated as CASSQSPGPHSYEQYF. This chain joins TRBV23-1 and TRBJ2-7; D gene uncertain. TRBV23-1 is annotated as an ORF whose role is uncertain. The CDR3 totals 16 residues. Trimming shortened V by 0 bases and J by 1 base, and 13 bases separated the two germline ends.

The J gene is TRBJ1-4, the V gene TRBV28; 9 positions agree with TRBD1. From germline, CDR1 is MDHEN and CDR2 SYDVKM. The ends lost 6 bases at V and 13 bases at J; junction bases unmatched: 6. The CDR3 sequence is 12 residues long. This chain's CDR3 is CASRIRQGGLFF. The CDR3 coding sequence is TGTGCCAGCAGGATTAGACAGGGGGGACTGTTTTTT. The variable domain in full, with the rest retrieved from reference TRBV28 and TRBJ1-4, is DVKVTQSSRYLVKRTGEKVFLECVQDMDHENMFWYRQDPGLGLRLIYFSYDVKMKEKGDIPEGYSVSREKKERFSLILESASTNQTSMYLCASRIRQGGLFFGSGTQLSVL.

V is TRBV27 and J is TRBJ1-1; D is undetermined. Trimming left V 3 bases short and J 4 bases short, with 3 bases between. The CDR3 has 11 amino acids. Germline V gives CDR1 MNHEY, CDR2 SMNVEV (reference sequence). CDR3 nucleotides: TGTGCCAGCAGTTTCGGCACTGAAGCTTTCTTT. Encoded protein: CASSFGTEAFF.

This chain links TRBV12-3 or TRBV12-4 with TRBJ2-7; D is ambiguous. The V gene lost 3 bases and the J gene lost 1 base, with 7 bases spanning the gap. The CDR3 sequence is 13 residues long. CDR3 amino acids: CASSFHRSYEQYF. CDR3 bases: TGTGCCAGCAGTTTTCACAGATCCTACGAGCAGTACTTC.

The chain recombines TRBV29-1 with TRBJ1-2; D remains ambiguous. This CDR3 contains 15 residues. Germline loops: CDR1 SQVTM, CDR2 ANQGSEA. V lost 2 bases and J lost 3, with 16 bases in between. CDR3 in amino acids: CSVELAVKDYYGYTF. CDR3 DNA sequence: TGCAGCGTTGAACTAGCGGTAAAGGACTACTATGGCTACACCTTC. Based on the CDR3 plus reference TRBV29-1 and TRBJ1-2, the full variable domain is SAVISQKPSRDICQRGTSLTIQCQVDSQVTMMFWYRQQPGQSLTLIATANQGSEATYESGFVIDKFPISRPNLTFSTLTVSNMSPEDSSIYLCSVELAVKDYYGYTFGSGTRLTVV.